The 9 T cell receptor beta chains below were found in one sample sequenced in a study of OX40 agonist ivuxolimab in advanced cancers. Method: immunoSEQ multiplex PCR; TCRdb's copy keeps in-frame clones and lacks some. Of roughly 150,000 clones listed, 94% are singletons. The sequenced sample was CD4+ or CD8+ T cells sorted from blood, obtained in a trial of the OX40 agonist ivuxolimab. These receptors came from an adult with an advanced solid tumor such as melanoma, head and neck, liver or kidney cancer.

V gene TRBV7-2 combines with J gene TRBJ1-6, with D unresolved. CDR3 length: 13 residues. Germline assignment: CDR1 SGHTA and CDR2 FQGNSA. Trimming removed 1 base from V and 9 bases from J, with 7 bases in between. The CDR3 loop reads CASSLENPSPLHF. The CDR3, as DNA: TGTGCCAGCAGCTTAGAGAACCCTTCACCCCTCCACTTT.

The gene calls are TRBV7-9 and TRBJ1-5, with 8 bases fitting TRBD1. The CDR3 has 13 residues. Germline CDR1 reads SEHNR; CDR2 reads FQNEAQ (reference sequence). V trimming: 7 bases; J trimming: 7 bases; junction bases outside the gene matches: 6. This CDR3 is CASTQGAKQPQHF. The CDR3 DNA follows: TGTGCCAGCACCCAGGGGGCAAAACAGCCCCAGCATTTT.

The chain couples TRBV28 to TRBJ2-7; 10 nucleotides agree with TRBD1. Looked up from germline, CDR1 is MDHEN and CDR2 is SYDVKM. Trimming cost V 6 bases and J 3 bases; bases outside gene matches: 5. The CDR3 spans 14 residues. CDR3 loop: CASRTGGSIYEQYF. As DNA, the CDR3 is TGTGCCAGCAGGACAGGGGGCTCCATCTACGAGCAGTACTTC.

This sequence joins TRBV7-2 and TRBJ2-1; the D call may be TRBD1 or TRBD2 (5 bases each). Looked up from germline, CDR1 is SGHTA and CDR2 is FQGNSA. The CDR3 length is 16 residues. V shed 2 bases and J shed 2 bases, with 13 bases lying between them. CDR3 in amino acids: CASSLFWGSTYNEQFF. DNA of the CDR3: TGTGCCAGCAGCTTATTTTGGGGGAGTACCTACAATGAGCAGTTCTTC.

The chain joins TRBV5-5 to TRBJ2-1; D tentatively fits TRBD1 or TRBD2 (5 bases each). This CDR3 is built from 15 residues. CDR1 SGHKS and CDR2 YYEKEE come from the germline V gene (reference sequence). Trimming pared 4 bases from V and 0 bases from J, leaving 11 bases between. CDR3: CASSPGAGSYNEQFF. The DNA for the CDR3 is TGTGCCAGCAGCCCCGGGGCTGGCTCCTACAATGAGCAGTTCTTC.

J is TRBJ2-3 and V is TRBV18; 7 bases match TRBD1. J gave up 2 bases and V 2 bases, and 4 bases lay outside the gene matches. Looked up from germline, CDR1 is KGHSH and CDR2 is LQKENI. The length of the CDR3 is 15 residues. The CDR3 DNA reads TGTGCCAGCTCACCAGTCGACAGGGACACAGATACGCAGTATTTT. Translating gives CASSPVDRDTDTQYF.

The rearrangement links TRBV18 to TRBJ2-2, with a possible D match to TRBD1 (7 bases). The germline V gene encodes CDR1 KGHSH and CDR2 LQKENI. The CDR3 is made up of 18 amino acids. Deletions cut 6 bases from V and 1 base from J, with 21 bases between. Written as DNA, the CDR3 is TGTGCCAGCTCCACCGGGACAGCTTTTAGCGGGAACACCGGGGAGCTGTTTTTT. Translated, it gives CASSTGTAFSGNTGELFF. The full variable domain, with the rest looked up from reference TRBV18 and TRBJ2-2, is NAGVMQNPRHLVRRRGQEARLRCSPMKGHSHVYWYRQLPEEGLKFMVYLQKENIIDESGMPKERFSAEFPKEGPSILRIQQVVRGDSAAYFCASSTGTAFSGNTGELFFGEGSRLTVL.

Turning to this clone: At the DNA level, this CDR3 is encoded by other sequences in the same sample as well. V and J are TRBV5-1 and TRBJ1-4, with D perhaps TRBD1 (6 bases). The V end lost 1 base, the J end lost 7 bases, and 11 bases lay between the germline ends. Germline assignment: CDR1 SGHRS and CDR2 YFSETQ. This CDR3 contains 14 residues. The CDR3 loop is CASSLLGGIEKLFF. The CDR3 DNA reads as TGCGCCAGCAGCTTGCTAGGGGGGATTGAAAAACTGTTTTTT.

This chain connects TRBV9 to TRBJ1-6; D is ambiguous. Trimming removed 5 bases from V and 7 bases from J, with 16 bases in between. This CDR3 spans 15 amino acids. The germline V gene has CDR1 SGDLS and CDR2 YYNGEE. The CDR3 here is CASSTDPVWNSPLHF. DNA for the CDR3: TGTGCCAGCAGTACCGACCCCGTATGGAATTCACCCCTCCACTTT.